Listed here is a single T cell receptor (beta chain). The same CDR3 can be traced to other DNA sequences in this sample. The sample is drawn from a study of blood T cell repertoires in COVID-19. The overall study: Samples taken during acute and convalescent COVID-19 were collected in the United States, Italy and Spain.

Authors' processing steps: Quantification of nucleated cells was approximated via reference gene primer amplification. TCRdb's copy holds only in-frame clones and misses some; the assay was immunoSEQ multiplex PCR. V and J calls and clone size are copied from that table; D and trimming were computed from the DNA. The table has a few hundred thousand clones, 70% to 90% seen once. Germline V gene data show CDR1 as SGDLS and CDR2 as YYNGEE. Trimming took 4 bases from V and 5 from J; bases not matched to a gene: 2. This CDR3 has 14 amino acids. Sequences were obtained from peripheral blood. V usage is TRBV9 and J usage is TRBJ1-4; 10 bases are shared with TRBD1. This TCR came from a woman aged 55-70 years with COVID-19, enrolled during active disease. The DNA of the CDR3 is TGTGCCAGCAGCCCGGGACAGGGGAATGAAAAACTGTTTTTT. Translation gives CASSPGQGNEKLFF. Full variable domain (remainder filled in from reference TRBV9 and TRBJ1-4): DSGVTQTPKHLITATGQRVTLRCSPRSGDLSVYWYQQSLDQGLQFLIQYYNGEERAKGNILERFSAQQFPDLHSELNLSSLELGDSALYFCASSPGQGNEKLFFGSGTQLSVL.